Presented here are 13 T cell receptor beta chains from one specimen sequenced in a study of blood T cell repertoires in COVID-19. Method: immunoSEQ multiplex PCR; TCRdb's copy keeps in-frame clones and lacks some. The table includes about 200,000 clones, approximately 86% detected once. Material: PBMCs or T cells enriched from blood (not recorded which). Receptors were obtained from a woman in her 40s with acute COVID-19.

V is TRBV5-4 and J is TRBJ2-1; a weak D match, TRBD2 (6 bases). V was clipped by 0 bases and J by 4 bases, with 11 bases between them. The CDR3 totals 15 residues. Germline V gene lookup returns CDR1 SGHNT and CDR2 YYREEE (reference sequence). CDR3 sequence (DNA): TGTGCCAGCAGCTTGGGCCTAGCGAGTTACAATGAGCAGTTCTTC. Its translation: CASSLGLASYNEQFF.

The chain combines TRBV7-9 with TRBJ2-1, with D unresolved. Germline values: CDR1 SEHNR, CDR2 FQNEAQ (reference sequence). The V and J ends lost 6 bases and 0 bases respectively, with 9 bases between them. The CDR3 spans 14 residues. CDR3 residues: CASRSLSSYNEQFF. DNA for the CDR3: TGTGCCAGCAGATCTCTCAGCTCCTACAATGAGCAGTTCTTC.

The rearrangement links TRBV13 to TRBJ2-6; D is unresolved. The length of the CDR3 is 15 residues. Germline V CDR1 and CDR2: PRHDT, FYEKMQ (reference sequence). Trimming removed 2 bases from V and 0 bases from J, with 5 bases in between. The CDR3: CASSLSFSGANVLTF. DNA for the CDR3: TGTGCCAGCAGCTTAAGCTTCTCTGGGGCCAACGTCCTGACTTTC.

The genes are TRBV21-1 and TRBJ2-2; the DNA was not used to check the table's D call, TRBD2. TRBV21-1 is classified as a pseudogene. This CDR3 is 17 amino acids long. Here the CDR3 reads CASSKVSGRARTGELFF. CDR3 DNA: TGTGCCAGCAGCAAAGTTAGCGGGAGGGCACGGACCGGGGAGCTGTTTTTT.

CDR3 amino acids: CASSVAPRGGSQETQYF. The CDR3 DNA reads TGTGCCAGCAGCGTAGCGCCACGCGGGGGATCTCAAGAGACCCAGTACTTC. This chain joins TRBV9 and TRBJ2-5; 7 positions agree with TRBD2. The V gene's germline CDR1 is SGDLS and CDR2 YYNGEE. The CDR3 is 17 residues long. Unmatched junction bases numbered 10, after V lost 0 bases and J lost 2 bases.

The chain combines TRBV2 with TRBJ1-5, with a weak D call TRBD1 (6 bases). The CDR3 covers 16 residues. Germline values: CDR1 SNHLY, CDR2 FYNNEI. V dropped 2 bases and J dropped 5 bases, with 16 bases sitting between them. The CDR3: CASSEQGRLMDQPQHF. The CDR3 region has the DNA TGTGCCAGCAGTGAACAGGGGCGGTTAATGGATCAGCCCCAGCATTTT.

V is TRBV24-1 and J is TRBJ1-5, with TRBD1 identical over 8 bases. Germline V CDR1 and CDR2: KGHDR, SFDVKD. J lost 3 bases, V lost 3 bases, and 0 bases had no gene match. The CDR3 loop spans 14 amino acids. CDR3 DNA sequence: TGTGCCACCAGTGATCAGGGGGCCAATCAGCCCCAGCATTTT. As protein: CATSDQGANQPQHF.

This sequence joins TRBV4-1 and TRBJ2-1, with D perhaps matching TRBD1 (6 bases). This CDR3 region has 15 residues. V was trimmed by 5 bases and J by 0 bases, leaving 11 bases between them. In germline, CDR1 is MGHRA, CDR2 YSYEKL. The CDR3 bases are TGCGCCAGCAGCGTGGGGACAACCTCCTACAATGAGCAGTTCTTC. As protein: CASSVGTTSYNEQFF.

The count of this clone is one. The chain employs TRBV7-6 and TRBJ2-1; 7 bases fit TRBD2. Per germline, CDR1 SGHVS and CDR2 FNYEAQ. This CDR3 is built from 16 residues. The ends lost 5 bases at V and 3 bases at J; junction bases unmatched: 10. The CDR3 here is CASSPTGGRVYNEQFF. For the CDR3, the DNA is TGTGCCAGCAGCCCCACGGGCGGGAGAGTCTACAATGAGCAGTTCTTC.

The chain carries TRBV19 and TRBJ2-7, with TRBD2 matching over 9 bases. J lost 4 bases, V lost 3 bases, and 7 bases had no gene match. Germline V gene sequence: CDR1 LNHDA, CDR2 SQIVND (reference sequence). The length of the CDR3 is 15 residues. The CDR3 nucleotides read TGTGCCAGTAGTATGGAGATGGGACTAGCATACGAGCAGTACTTC. Amino acids: CASSMEMGLAYEQYF.

The gene calls are TRBV24-1 and TRBJ2-3, with a weak D call TRBD1 (6 bases). Trimming cost V 5 bases and J 2 bases, with 13 bases left between them. CDR3 length equals 15 residues. Germline CDR1 is KGHDR and CDR2 is SFDVKD. The CDR3 spells CATSASTGNTDTQYF. CDR3 nucleotide sequence: TGTGCCACCAGTGCGTCTACAGGGAACACAGATACGCAGTATTTT.

The chain has TRBV7-3 and TRBJ2-3; 12 bases line up with TRBD2. The CDR3 covers 16 residues. V lost 5 bases to trimming and J lost 2 bases; unmatched junction nucleotides: 5. Germline CDR1 and CDR2: SGHTA and FQGTGA. CDR3 bases: TGTGCCAGCAGCGTAGGGACTAGCGGGTACACAGATACGCAGTATTTT. It yields the protein CASSVGTSGYTDTQYF.

The chain combines TRBV7-9 with TRBJ1-2; D not resolved. Germline V gene data show CDR1 as SEHNR and CDR2 as FQNEAQ (reference sequence). Trimming took 5 bases from V and 0 from J, leaving 13 bases between them. The CDR3 is 15 amino acids. The CDR3 loop is CASSPAVKANYGYTF. Written as DNA, the CDR3 is TGTGCCAGCAGCCCAGCGGTCAAAGCTAACTATGGCTACACCTTC.